These 9 T cell receptor beta chains share one sample of origin, sequenced in a study of blood T cell repertoires in COVID-19. Only in-frame clones appear in the TCRdb table, and some are missing; sequencing was by immunoSEQ multiplex PCR. The sample has 200,000 or so clones, around three quarters seen once. Sequencing was done on a sample of peripheral blood. These receptors all come from a man in his 60s with active or convalescent COVID-19.

The chain joins TRBV29-1 to TRBJ1-1; D uncertain. The V and J ends lost 5 bases and 6 bases respectively, with 13 bases between them. This CDR3 comprises 12 residues. Germline CDR1 reads SQVTM; CDR2 reads ANQGSEA. The DNA for the CDR3 is TGCAGCGTTAAACACCTAGGCCCTGAAGCTTTCTTT. It yields the protein CSVKHLGPEAFF.

The rearrangement joins TRBV9 to TRBJ2-1, with D perhaps TRBD2 (5 bases). The length of the CDR3 is 12 residues. V dropped 3 bases and J dropped 10 bases, with 11 bases sitting between them. Germline V lookup: CDR1 SGDLS, CDR2 YYNGEE. The CDR3 DNA sequence: TGTGCCAGCAGCGCCCGGGGAACGGAGCAGTTCTTC. This codes for CASSARGTEQFF.

The chain is built from TRBV6-1 and TRBJ2-7, with D possibly TRBD1 on 5 matching bases. V was pared by 2 bases and J by 0 bases, with 14 bases between. The CDR3 runs 16 residues. Looked up from germline, CDR1 is MNHNS and CDR2 is SASEGT. The CDR3 reads CASSELSRVASYEQYF. CDR3 nucleotides: TGTGCCAGCAGTGAACTCAGCAGGGTCGCCTCCTACGAGCAGTACTTC.

This clone has only a few counts. V gene TRBV28 combines with J gene TRBJ1-2, with 8 bases lining up with TRBD1. Trimming cost V 10 bases and J 3 bases; bases outside gene matches: 7. The CDR3 is 13 residues long. Germline loops: CDR1 MDHEN, CDR2 SYDVKM. The CDR3 bases are TGTGCCATCCTGGACAGGGTGGACTATGGCTACACCTTC. Its protein is CAILDRVDYGYTF.

The rearrangement uses TRBV28 and TRBJ2-5; no definite D call. The J call is doubtful: the DNA matches TRBJ2-7 better. CDR1 and CDR2 (germline): MDHEN, SYDVKM. CDR3 length equals 14 residues. As DNA, the CDR3 is TGTGCCAGCAGCACCCTGACACGTTCCTACGAGCAGTACTTC. Its translation is CASSTLTRSYEQYF.

This clone has just one count. The rearrangement joins TRBV4-2 to TRBJ1-3, with 8 bases aligning to TRBD1. This CDR3 contains 17 residues. Germline values: CDR1 LGHNA, CDR2 YNFKEQ. V gave up 5 bases and J gave up 0 bases; unmatched junction bases: 9. CDR3 coding DNA: TGTGCCAGCAGCTCCCATTGGGACAGGATCTCTGGAAACACCATATATTTT. Translation: CASSSHWDRISGNTIYF.

This chain uses TRBV18 with TRBJ1-1, with 8 positions matching TRBD1. This CDR3 comprises 14 residues. The germline CDR1 and CDR2 sequences are KGHSH and LQKENI. Trimming at V came to 6 bases and at J to 1 base, leaving 4 bases not matched to a gene. The chain's CDR3 is CASSSTGGNTEAFF. CDR3 DNA sequence: TGTGCCAGCTCGTCTACAGGGGGGAACACTGAAGCTTTCTTT.

The chain joins TRBV30 to TRBJ2-7; 13 bases are a match to TRBD2. CDR1 GTSNPN and CDR2 SVGIG come from the germline V gene (reference sequence). This CDR3 has 15 amino acids. V gave up 8 bases and J gave up 2 bases; unmatched junction bases: 9. The chain's CDR3 is CAGRTSGRPPYEQYF. CDR3 nucleotide sequence: TGTGCCGGTCGGACTAGCGGGAGACCTCCCTACGAGCAGTACTTC.

The rearrangement links TRBV9 to TRBJ2-1; TRBD2 matches 14 bases. The germline gives CDR1 SGDLS, CDR2 YYNGEE. Trimming at V came to 0 bases and at J to 10 bases, leaving 12 bases not matched to a gene. The CDR3 runs to 18 residues. In DNA form, the CDR3 reads TGTGCCAGCAGCGTAGGTTCCGGGGGACTAGCGGGAGTTGAGGAGCAGTTCTTC. It yields the protein CASSVGSGGLAGVEEQFF. Supplemented by reference TRBV9 and TRBJ2-1, the full variable domain reads DSGVTQTPKHLITATGQRVTLRCSPRSGDLSVYWYQQSLDQGLQFLIQYYNGEERAKGNILERFSAQQFPDLHSELNLSSLELGDSALYFCASSVGSGGLAGVEEQFFGPGTRLTVL.